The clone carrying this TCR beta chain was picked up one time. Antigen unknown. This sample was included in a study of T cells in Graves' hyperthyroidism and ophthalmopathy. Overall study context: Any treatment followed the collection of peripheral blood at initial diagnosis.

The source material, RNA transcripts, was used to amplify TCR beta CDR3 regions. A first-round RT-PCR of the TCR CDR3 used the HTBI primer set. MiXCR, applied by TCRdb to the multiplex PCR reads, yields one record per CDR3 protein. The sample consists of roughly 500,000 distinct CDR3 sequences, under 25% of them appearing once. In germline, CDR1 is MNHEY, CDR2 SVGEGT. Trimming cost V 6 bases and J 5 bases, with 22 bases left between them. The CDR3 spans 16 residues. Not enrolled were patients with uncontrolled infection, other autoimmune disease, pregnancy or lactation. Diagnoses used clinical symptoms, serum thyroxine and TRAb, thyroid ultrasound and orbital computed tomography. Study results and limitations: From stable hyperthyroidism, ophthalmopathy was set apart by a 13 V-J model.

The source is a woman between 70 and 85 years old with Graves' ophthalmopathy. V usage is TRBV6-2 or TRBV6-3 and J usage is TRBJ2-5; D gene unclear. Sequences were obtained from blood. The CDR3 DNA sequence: TGTGCCAGCAGACGAGGTGAAGTCGGTGCCTTGGAGACCCAGTACTTC. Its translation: CASRRGEVGALETQYF.